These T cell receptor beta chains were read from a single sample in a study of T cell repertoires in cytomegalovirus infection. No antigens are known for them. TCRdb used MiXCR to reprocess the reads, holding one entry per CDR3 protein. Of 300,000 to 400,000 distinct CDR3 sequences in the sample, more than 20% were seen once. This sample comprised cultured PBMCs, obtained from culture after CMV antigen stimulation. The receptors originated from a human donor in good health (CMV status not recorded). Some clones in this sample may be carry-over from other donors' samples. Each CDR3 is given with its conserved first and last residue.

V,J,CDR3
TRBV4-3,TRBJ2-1,CASSLGTSGRDEQFF
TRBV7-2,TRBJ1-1,CASSLIRSGTEAFF
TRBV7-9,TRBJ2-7,CASSSREAGAHEQYF
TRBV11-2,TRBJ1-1,CASSPESNTEAFF
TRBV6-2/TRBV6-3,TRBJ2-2,CASSYSPGQVGRSELFF
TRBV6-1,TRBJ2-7,CASRVRDTSSYEQYF
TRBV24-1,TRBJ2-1,CATSDLRREGSNEQFF
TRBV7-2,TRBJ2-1,CASSRGQANSYNEQFF
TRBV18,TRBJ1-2,CASSPINREYYGYTF
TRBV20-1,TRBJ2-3,CSAEARADTQYF
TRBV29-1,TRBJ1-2,CSSRDGAGGDGYTF
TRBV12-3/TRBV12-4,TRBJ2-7,CASSLWTSGFSEQYF
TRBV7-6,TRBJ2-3,CASNLLAGVQYF
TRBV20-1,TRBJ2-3,CSASQGGTTDTQYF
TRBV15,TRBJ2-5,CATSWGTKGETQYF
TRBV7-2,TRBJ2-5,CASSLDGTSGTQYF
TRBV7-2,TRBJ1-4,CASSLGGAGANEKLFF
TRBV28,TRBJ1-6,CASSSTGIWDSPLHF
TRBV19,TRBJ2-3,CATRQAFTDTQYF
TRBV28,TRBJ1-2,CASSPRRTNTYGYTF
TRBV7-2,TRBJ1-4,CASSLPPGASNEKLFF
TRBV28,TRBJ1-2,CASSPGTGTVGYTF
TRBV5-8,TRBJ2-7,CASTPRGLAGVSYEQYF
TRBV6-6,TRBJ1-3,CASSYLQGNSGNTIYF
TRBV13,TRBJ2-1,CASRQSGSGTYNEQFF
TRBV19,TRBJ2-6,CASRRAGASGANVLTF
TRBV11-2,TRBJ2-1,CASSPGTGNRNEQFF
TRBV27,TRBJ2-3,CASRILGLAGGSDTQYF
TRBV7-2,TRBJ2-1,CASSLTGGRYNEQFF
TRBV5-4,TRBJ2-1,CASTRRLAGASSYNEQFF
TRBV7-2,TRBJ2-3,CASSLVGTDTQYF
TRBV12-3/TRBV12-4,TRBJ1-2,CASSGQGTNYGYTF
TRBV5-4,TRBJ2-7,CASSLGGTGTYEQYF
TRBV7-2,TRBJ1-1,CASSLMGTGAAFF
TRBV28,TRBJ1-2,CASSTTGLGYTF
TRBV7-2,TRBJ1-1,CASVKEDSLNTEAFF
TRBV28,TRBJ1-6,CASTWGGGFNSPLHF
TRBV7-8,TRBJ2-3,CASSLIGLAGADTQYF
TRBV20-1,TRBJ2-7,CSAAGRGRDEQYF
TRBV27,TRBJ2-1,CASSKLRLAPNEQFF
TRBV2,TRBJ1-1,CAGKDSMNTEAFF
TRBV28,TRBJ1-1,CASSPPWGANTEAFF
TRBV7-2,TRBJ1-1,CASSFGPPNTEAFF
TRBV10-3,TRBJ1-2,CAISETGGDSGYTF
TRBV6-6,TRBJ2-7,CASSYSRQGAGEQYF
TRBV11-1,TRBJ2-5,CASSLARGGQETQYF
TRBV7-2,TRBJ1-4,CASSLGPVGRRNEKLFF
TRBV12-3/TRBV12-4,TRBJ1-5,CASSSQGQPQHF
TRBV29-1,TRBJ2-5,CSVALAGFQETQYF
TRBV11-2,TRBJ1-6,CASSLASGYSPLHF
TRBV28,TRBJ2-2,CASRRVRNTGELFF
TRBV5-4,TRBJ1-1,CASSLRGGGLTEAFF
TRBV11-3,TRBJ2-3,CASSSERGTQYF
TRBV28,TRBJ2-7,CASSPRGGSPYEQYF
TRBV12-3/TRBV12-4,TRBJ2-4,CASSLYGIKNIQYF